This T cell receptor beta chain was captured by sequencing in a study of spatial heterogeneity in lung cancer. Study outcomes and limitations: Ubiquitous expanded tumor TCRs were seen in blood more at resection than at follow-up.

Germline V CDR1 and CDR2: SGHVS, FQNEAQ. Deletions cut 7 bases from V and 0 bases from J, with 16 bases between. The CDR3 is made up of 15 amino acids. For this clonotype: What it recognizes is unknown.

TCRdb called the 5' RACE reads again in MiXCR, with one record for every CDR3 protein. The table has about 50,000 distinct CDR3 sequences, less than 8.5% seen once. Indicated time point: sample taken at primary tumor resection. Frozen PBMC, nontumor lung or tumor provided whole RNA, which was sequenced unsorted. The sequenced sample was PBMCs, obtained at surgery. The rearrangement uses TRBV7-8 and TRBJ2-7; either TRBD1 or TRBD2 may fit D (5 bases each). The receptor comes from a female donor with early-stage non-small cell lung cancer. CDR3 sequence: CASTLRADSSYEQYF. In DNA, the CDR3 is TGTGCCAGCACCCTGAGGGCCGACAGCTCCTACGAGCAGTACTTC.